Shown below are 11 T cell receptor beta chains from a single sample sequenced in a study of Graves' ophthalmopathy and Graves' hyperthyroidism. RNA transcripts were the source from which TCR beta CDR3 regions were amplified. After a first-round RT-PCR with HTBI primers, a second-round multiplex PCR was run. Using its own MiXCR run on the multiplex PCR reads, TCRdb lists one record per CDR3 protein. The data contain about 210,000 distinct CDR3 sequences, 29% of them singletons. Source material: peripheral blood. The source is a man in his fifties or sixties with Graves' ophthalmopathy.

This clonotype was counted at least ten times. The chain carries TRBV9 and TRBJ2-3; TRBD2 agrees at 9 bases. The CDR3 has 19 amino acids. Germline V gene sequence: CDR1 SGDLS, CDR2 YYNGEE. V shed 1 base, J shed 1 base, and the junction held 13 bases outside the gene matches. DNA for the CDR3: TGTGCCAGCAGCGTACGCGGTCTAGCGGGGCCCCCCGGCACAGATACGCAGTATTTT. It yields the protein CASSVRGLAGPPGTDTQYF.

V usage is TRBV6-4 and J usage is TRBJ2-7; 7 nucleotides agree with TRBD1. Unmatched junction bases numbered 10, after V lost 2 bases and J lost 0 bases. The CDR3 is made up of 17 amino acids. Germline V gene sequence: CDR1 MRHNA, CDR2 SNTAGT. The CDR3 bases are TGTGCCAGCAGTGACCTCCGGGACAGAACCTTCTCCTACGAGCAGTACTTC. Amino acid sequence: CASSDLRDRTFSYEQYF.

The rearrangement links TRBV27 to TRBJ1-3; D not certain. CDR1 and CDR2 from the germline V gene are MNHEY and SMNVEV (reference sequence). This CDR3 spans 13 amino acids. Trimming removed 8 bases at V and 3 bases at J, with 11 bases between. DNA for the CDR3: TGTGCCAGCTCACCGGGGAGTGGAAACACCATATATTTT. It is translated as CASSPGSGNTIYF.

This clonotype was detected ten times or more. The rearrangement uses TRBV7-9 and TRBJ2-5; D not certain. Trimming stripped 0 bases from V and 5 bases from J, with 7 bases between. The CDR3 has 13 amino acids. The V gene's germline CDR1 is SEHNR and CDR2 FQNEAQ (reference sequence). This chain's CDR3 is CASSLAGWETQYF. The CDR3 DNA reads TGTGCCAGCAGCTTAGCAGGCTGGGAGACCCAGTACTTC. Supplemented by reference TRBV7-9 and TRBJ2-5, the full variable domain reads DTGVSQNPRHKITKRGQNVTFRCDPISEHNRLYWYRQTLGQGPEFLTYFQNEAQLEKSRLLSDRFSAERPKGSFSTLEIQRTEQGDSAMYLCASSLAGWETQYFGPGTRLLVL.

The table lists this clonotype with a few counts. The chain carries TRBV6-1 and TRBJ2-5, with TRBD2 matching 9 bases. The V and J ends lost 6 bases and 4 bases, in that order; junction bases with no gene match: 6. The CDR3 is 14 residues long. Germline loops: CDR1 MNHNS, CDR2 SASEGT. The CDR3 DNA reads TGTGCCAGCAGCCCCTTACTAGCGGGAGAGACCCAGTACTTC. Its translation is CASSPLLAGETQYF.

This clonotype has at least ten counts. This chain links TRBV20-1 with TRBJ1-1; D remains ambiguous. The CDR3 has 11 amino acids. From germline, CDR1 is DFQATT and CDR2 SNEGSKA (reference sequence). CDR3 sequence reads: CRADQNTEAFF. The CDR3 DNA is TGCAGGGCGGACCAGAACACTGAAGCTTTCTTT.

This clonotype was recorded many times. V usage is TRBV4-1 and J usage is TRBJ2-7; TRBD2 matches at 8 bases. Germline trimming cut 3 bases from V and 3 bases from J; bases unmatched to any gene: 7. Germline CDR1 reads MGHRA; CDR2 reads YSYEKL. This CDR3 has 15 amino acids. In nucleotides, the CDR3 is TGCGCCAGCAGCCAGGAGCGGGAGAGAAGCTACGAGCAGTACTTC. Translating gives CASSQERERSYEQYF.

The V gene is TRBV6-2 or TRBV6-3, the J gene TRBJ1-1; perhaps TRBD1 as D (6 bases). The CDR3 sequence is 15 residues long. The V end was cut by 5 bases, the J end by 4 bases, with 17 bases between. Germline V gene lookup returns CDR1 MNHEY and CDR2 SVGEGT. CDR3 DNA sequence: TGTGCCAGCAGTCGCAGCGGAGGGGGTACCACTGAAGCTTTCTTT. This codes for CASSRSGGGTTEAFF.

CDR3 in DNA: TGTGCCAGCAGTGTCCAGGGGGCAAGGTTGAGTACTGAAGCTTTCTTT. Protein product: CASSVQGARLSTEAFF. The chain is built from TRBV27 and TRBJ1-1; 8 nucleotides agree with TRBD1. Unmatched junction bases numbered 13, after V lost 5 bases and J lost 5 bases. The V gene's germline CDR1 is MNHEY and CDR2 SMNVEV (reference sequence). The CDR3 has 16 residues.

This sequence joins TRBV6-2 or TRBV6-3 and TRBJ2-7; D call uncertain. The CDR3 is 16 residues long. V gave up 0 bases and J gave up 7 bases, with 19 bases separating them. Germline V gene data show CDR1 as MNHEY and CDR2 as SVGEGT. The CDR3 DNA follows: TGTGCCAGCAGTTACTCTCTTGAAGGAGAGCTTTGGGAGCAGTACTTC. Protein sequence: CASSYSLEGELWEQYF.

The chain carries TRBV24-1 and TRBJ2-5; no clear D gene. CDR1 KGHDR and CDR2 SFDVKD come from the germline V gene. The V end was cut by 6 bases, the J end by 4 bases, with 5 bases between. The CDR3 is 11 amino acids. The CDR3 here is CATSTLETQYF. The DNA of the CDR3 is TGTGCCACCAGTACATTAGAGACCCAGTACTTC.